This T cell receptor beta chain was captured in a study of cytomegalovirus exposure and HLA in healthy donors. Looked up from germline, CDR1 is KGHSH and CDR2 is LQKENI. V was cut by 4 bases and J by 0 bases, with 7 bases left in between. The CDR3 has 14 amino acids. A word on this clone: Its antigen is not known.

Study results and limitations: A likely sequencing artifact accounted for one observed cluster of highly shared sequence variants. Later genetic work tied a missense DCLRE1C variant to beta-chain V and J trimming. Reported findings show TCR beta sequences accurately forecast HLA-A and HLA-B alleles in most subjects. Most TCR sequences were uncommon, yet certain public TCRs appeared in many donors.

PCR primers comprised 60 Vbeta and 13 Jbeta primers. TCRdb's copy holds only in-frame clones and misses some; the assay was immunoSEQ multiplex PCR. The repertoire table contains fewer than 85,000 clones. The V call is TRBV18, the J call TRBJ2-4, with D uncertain. This clonotype originated in a man aged 50 to 59 in good health and CMV-seropositive. Sequenced input: PBMCs. The DNA of the CDR3 is TGTGCCAGCTCACACTTTCTAGCCAAAAACATTCAGTACTTC. This codes for CASSHFLAKNIQYF. The full variable domain, in which reference TRBV18 and TRBJ2-4 provide the parts outside the CDR3, is NAGVMQNPRHLVRRRGQEARLRCSPMKGHSHVYWYRQLPEEGLKFMVYLQKENIIDESGMPKERFSAEFPKEGPSILRIQQVVRGDSAAYFCASSHFLAKNIQYFGAGTRLSVL.